This T cell receptor beta chain is drawn from a study of cytomegalovirus exposure and HLA in healthy donors. The CDR3 spans 13 residues. From germline, CDR1 is SGHDT and CDR2 YYEEEE. V lost 4 bases to trimming and J lost 6 bases, with 12 bases between them. PCR employed 60 Vbeta and 13 Jbeta primers. The assay was immunoSEQ multiplex PCR, and TCRdb's table has in-frame clones only and misses some. The sample contains under 200,000 clones, roughly 80% of which appear only once. The chain has TRBV5-6 and TRBJ2-3; D not resolved. This TCR was sampled from a young man in good health and CMV-seronegative. The sample taken for sequencing was PBMCs. CDR3 in DNA: TGTGCCAGCAGCAGTGAGCCGCGTGATACGCAGTATTTT. Translated, it gives CASSSEPRDTQYF.